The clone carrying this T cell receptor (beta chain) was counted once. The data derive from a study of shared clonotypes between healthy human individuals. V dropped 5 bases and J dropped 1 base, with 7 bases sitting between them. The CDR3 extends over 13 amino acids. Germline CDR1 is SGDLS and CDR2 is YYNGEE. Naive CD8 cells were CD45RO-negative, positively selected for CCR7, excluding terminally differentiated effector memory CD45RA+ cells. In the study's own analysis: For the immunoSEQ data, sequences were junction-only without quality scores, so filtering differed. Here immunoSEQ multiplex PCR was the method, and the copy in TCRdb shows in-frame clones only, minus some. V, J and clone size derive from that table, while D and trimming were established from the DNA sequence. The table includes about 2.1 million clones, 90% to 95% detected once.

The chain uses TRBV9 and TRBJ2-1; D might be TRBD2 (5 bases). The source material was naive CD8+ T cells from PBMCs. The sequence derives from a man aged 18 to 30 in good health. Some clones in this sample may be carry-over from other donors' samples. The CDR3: CASRGESYNEQFF. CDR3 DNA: TGTGCCAGCAGGGGAGAGTCCTACAATGAGCAGTTCTTC.